A single sample is the source of the 2 T cell receptor beta chains below, sequenced in a study of T cells expressing NK-cell markers (TCRdb year 2020). Receptor libraries were prepared by 5' RACE. The sequencer was an Illumina HiSeq 2000. TCRdb reprocessed the reads into one record per CDR3 protein sequence, lacking DNA. The sample table records almost 450,000 distinct CDR3 sequences. The ten largest clones capture about 7.3% of the sample. The material sequenced was blood T cells: a sorted CD56 or NKG2C T cell subset, CD4+ or CD8+ T cells, or bulk PBMC T cells (not recorded which). The receptor source for this set is a woman aged 18 to 75 in good health.

J is TRBJ1-2 and V is TRBV12-3 or TRBV12-4; the D gene TCRdb calls, TRBD1, cannot be checked with no DNA. This CDR3 region has 15 residues. The CDR3 spells CASSLMGDRVYGYTF.

V and J are TRBV7-2 and TRBJ1-1; with no DNA, the TCRdb D assignment of TRBD1 cannot be verified. The length of the CDR3 is 15 residues. Germline lookup yields CDR1 SGHTA and CDR2 FQGNSA. The CDR3 loop is CASRRRGRVNTEAFF. Complete variable domain (other parts from reference TRBV7-2 and TRBJ1-1): GAGVSQSPSNKVTEKGKDVELRCDPISGHTALYWYRQSLGQGLEFLIYFQGNSAPDKSGLPSDRFSAERTGGSVSTLTIQRTQQEDSAVYLCASRRRGRVNTEAFFGQGTRLTVV.